Below are 20 T cell receptor beta chains sequenced from a single sample in a study of a mutant IDH1 vaccine in newly diagnosed glioma. The time point is: week 11, during vaccination. With topical imiquimod, each dose of the vaccine consisted of 300 ug of mutant IDH1 20-mer peptide. Antigen specificity for these receptors is unknown. Assay: immunoSEQ multiplex PCR; the TCRdb copy retains only in-frame clones and omits some. Here the sample spans some 59,000 clones, about 89% being singletons. The sample in question was PBMCs, obtained from a glioma patient whose treatment included an IDH1 peptide vaccine. These receptor sequences come from a man aged 40-49 years with glioma.

The chain carries TRBV4-1 and TRBJ1-2; no clear D gene. The germline CDR1 and CDR2 sequences are MGHRA and YSYEKL. The length of the CDR3 is 15 residues. V was trimmed by 0 bases and J by 0 bases, leaving 8 bases between them. CDR3 sequence: CASSQETGANYGYTF. In nucleotides, the CDR3 is TGCGCCAGCAGCCAAGAGACTGGAGCTAACTATGGCTACACCTTC.

V is TRBV29-1 and J is TRBJ2-3; TRBD2 agrees at 10 bases. The ends lost 3 bases at V and 6 bases at J; junction bases unmatched: 6. Germline CDR1 SQVTM, CDR2 ANQGSEA. There are 14 residues in the CDR3. CDR3 coding DNA: TGCAGCGTTGACTTAGCGGGGGGCAGGGATACGCAGTATTTT. As protein: CSVDLAGGRDTQYF.

The chain employs TRBV2 and TRBJ1-1, with 7 bases aligning to TRBD1. The CDR3 sequence is 14 residues long. Germline CDR1 is SNHLY and CDR2 is FYNNEI. V shed 5 bases, J shed 1 base, and the junction held 4 bases outside the gene matches. CDR3 in amino acids: CASSPGGGNTEAFF. The CDR3 DNA is TGTGCCAGCAGTCCAGGGGGAGGGAACACTGAAGCTTTCTTT.

The genes are TRBV5-5 and TRBJ1-2, with D unresolved. In germline, CDR1 is SGHKS, CDR2 YYEKEE (reference sequence). V dropped 2 bases and J dropped 2 bases, with 10 bases sitting between them. The CDR3 spans 14 residues. The CDR3 coding sequence is TGTGCCAGCAGCTTATCGCAGGTCAACTATGGCTACACCTTC. Its translation: CASSLSQVNYGYTF.

The table lists this clone with a few counts. The chain couples TRBV10-3 to TRBJ1-2; D is possibly TRBD1 (5 bases). Trimming removed 6 bases from V and 0 bases from J, with 5 bases in between. This CDR3 is 12 amino acids long. Germline V lookup: CDR1 ENHRY, CDR2 SYGVKD. The CDR3 sequence: CAIRDTNYGYTF. The CDR3 DNA sequence: TGTGCCATCAGGGACACTAACTATGGCTACACCTTC.

The V call is TRBV28, the J call TRBJ2-1, with 7 nucleotides matching TRBD1. The CDR3 extends over 13 amino acids. Trimming at V came to 6 bases and at J to 4 bases, leaving 3 bases not matched to a gene. Looked up from germline, CDR1 is MDHEN and CDR2 is SYDVKM. The CDR3, as DNA: TGTGCCAGCAGCGGACAGGCATACAATGAGCAGTTCTTC. Translation: CASSGQAYNEQFF.

The J gene is TRBJ2-5, the V gene TRBV2, with 9 bases that match TRBD2. Germline V lookup: CDR1 SNHLY, CDR2 FYNNEI. V lost 8 bases, J lost 3 bases, and 13 bases stayed unmatched. The CDR3 consists of 16 residues. This CDR3 is CASLRGLAGKEETQYF. The DNA for the CDR3 is TGTGCCAGCCTCCGGGGGCTAGCGGGAAAGGAAGAGACCCAGTACTTC.

The V call is TRBV19, the J call TRBJ1-2; weak D call: TRBD1 (5 bases). V was pared by 3 bases and J by 1 base, with 15 bases between. CDR1 and CDR2 from the germline V gene are LNHDA and SQIVND (reference sequence). This CDR3 contains 16 residues. CDR3 region: CASSIDGGMGNYGYTF. CDR3 nucleotides: TGTGCCAGTAGTATCGATGGGGGGATGGGTAACTATGGCTACACCTTC.

This chain uses TRBV6-6 with TRBJ2-1; no definite D call. The CDR3 extends over 12 amino acids. Trimming cost V 0 bases and J 7 bases, with 4 bases left between them. The germline V gene has CDR1 MNHNY and CDR2 SVGAGI (reference sequence). The CDR3 region has the DNA TGTGCCAGCAGTTACTCGTTAAATGAGCAGTTCTTC. Translated, it gives CASSYSLNEQFF.

The chain employs TRBV28 and TRBJ2-2, with D uncertain. The CDR3 loop spans 17 amino acids. Germline CDR1 and CDR2: MDHEN and SYDVKM. Trimming cost V 5 bases and J 4 bases, with 20 bases left between them. The CDR3 bases are TGTGCCAGCAGTCCCGACAAGACACCTTATCTCACCGGGGAGCTGTTTTTT. It is translated as CASSPDKTPYLTGELFF.

The chain is built from TRBV29-1 and TRBJ1-2; D unresolved. The length of the CDR3 is 12 residues. V lost 8 bases to trimming and J lost 4 bases, with 14 bases between them. Germline CDR1 is SQVTM and CDR2 is ANQGSEA. In DNA form, the CDR3 reads TGCAGCTCCGGGAGGGTCGGCTATGGCTACACCTTC. It is translated as CSSGRVGYGYTF.

The chain has TRBV14 and TRBJ2-5; the D gene is possibly TRBD2 (7 bases). Per the germline V gene, CDR1 is SGHDN and CDR2 is FVKESK. The V end was cut by 4 bases, the J end by 5 bases, with 11 bases between. This CDR3 contains 13 residues. In nucleotides, the CDR3 is TGTGCCAGCAGCCGCGGGGGCGCGGAGACCCAGTACTTC. This encodes CASSRGGAETQYF.

The chain joins TRBV10-1 to TRBJ1-2; TRBD1 might be the D (5 bases). The CDR3 loop spans 16 amino acids. V gave up 4 bases and J gave up 8 bases, with 23 bases separating them. Per germline, CDR1 WNHNN and CDR2 SYGVQD (reference sequence). CDR3 residues: CASSADRQMLEGGYTF. The CDR3 nucleotides are TGCGCCAGCAGTGCGGATCGACAGATGCTTGAAGGCGGCTACACCTTC.

This chain uses TRBV5-1 with TRBJ2-3; D assignment may be TRBD1 or TRBD2 (6 bases each). The germline CDR1 and CDR2 sequences are SGHRS and YFSETQ. V was trimmed by 1 base and J by 4 bases, leaving 16 bases between them. This CDR3 comprises 16 residues. The DNA for the CDR3 is TGCGCCAGCAGCTTGATGGGGGGCGAATCTCCAGATACGCAGTATTTT. It specifies CASSLMGGESPDTQYF.

V usage is TRBV28 and J usage is TRBJ1-6; D may be TRBD1 (5 bases). The CDR3 extends over 14 amino acids. With 2 bases removed from V and 5 bases from J, the gap between germline ends came to 7 bases. Germline lookup yields CDR1 MDHEN and CDR2 SYDVKM. In DNA form, the CDR3 reads TGTGCCAGCAGTTTAGGACAAAATAATTCACCCCTCCACTTT. It translates to CASSLGQNNSPLHF. Complete variable domain (other parts from reference TRBV28 and TRBJ1-6): DVKVTQSSRYLVKRTGEKVFLECVQDMDHENMFWYRQDPGLGLRLIYFSYDVKMKEKGDIPEGYSVSREKKERFSLILESASTNQTSMYLCASSLGQNNSPLHFGNGTRLTVT.

This rearrangement joins TRBV28 to TRBJ1-2; D gene unclear. CDR1 is MDHEN, CDR2 SYDVKM, per germline. This CDR3 comprises 12 residues. V lost 2 bases and J 2 bases, leaving 3 bases between the germline ends. The CDR3 loop is CASSLLNYGYTF. The CDR3 DNA is TGTGCCAGCAGTTTACTAAACTATGGCTACACCTTC.

The chain combines TRBV11-2 with TRBJ2-7, with 7 bases fitting TRBD2. The CDR3 covers 16 residues. The V and J ends lost 0 bases and 2 bases, in that order; junction bases with no gene match: 7. Germline CDR1 reads SGHAT; CDR2 reads FQNNGV. The CDR3 nucleotides read TGTGCCAGCAGCTTAGATTCCAGCGGGGTCCCCTACGAGCAGTACGTC. It specifies CASSLDSSGVPYEQYV.

The V and J genes are TRBV28 and TRBJ1-5, with a possible D match to TRBD1 (6 bases). The germline gives CDR1 MDHEN, CDR2 SYDVKM. V was trimmed by 4 bases and J by 0 bases, leaving 10 bases between them. CDR3 length: 15 residues. In nucleotides, the CDR3 is TGTGCCAGCAGTTGGACAGTTACTAGCAATCAGCCCCAGCATTTT. This encodes CASSWTVTSNQPQHF. The variable domain in full, with the rest retrieved from reference TRBV28 and TRBJ1-5, is DVKVTQSSRYLVKRTGEKVFLECVQDMDHENMFWYRQDPGLGLRLIYFSYDVKMKEKGDIPEGYSVSREKKERFSLILESASTNQTSMYLCASSWTVTSNQPQHFGDGTRLSIL.

V and J are TRBV5-5 and TRBJ1-5; D is undetermined. The CDR3 sequence is 14 residues long. Germline V gene sequence: CDR1 SGHKS, CDR2 YYEKEE (reference sequence). With 0 bases removed from V and 6 bases from J, the gap between germline ends came to 10 bases. This CDR3 is CASSLAVASQPQHF. In DNA form, the CDR3 reads TGTGCCAGCAGCTTGGCGGTGGCCAGTCAGCCCCAGCATTTT.

CDR3: CASGTPGLAYSNVSYEQYF. In nucleotides, the CDR3 is TGTGCCAGCGGAACTCCGGGACTAGCGTATAGTAACGTCTCCTACGAGCAGTACTTC. This chain joins TRBV7-2 and TRBJ2-7, with TRBD2 matching 10 bases. This CDR3 spans 19 amino acids. V shed 8 bases and J 0 bases; nucleotides not matched to a gene: 19. The germline CDR1 and CDR2 sequences are SGHTA and FQGNSA.